Each of the 24 T cell receptor beta chains below was sequenced from the same sample in a study of spatial heterogeneity in lung cancer. As for time point: sample taken at primary tumor resection. From tumor, nontumor lung or frozen PBMC, whole RNA was taken unsorted for sequencing. TCRdb redid the calling of the 5' RACE reads with MiXCR, one entry per CDR3 protein. Among some 53,000 distinct CDR3 sequences listed, approximately 7% were seen once. The sequencing here drew on PBMCs, taken at surgery. These receptors all come from a female donor with early-stage non-small cell lung cancer.

This clonotype was recorded at least ten times. The chain joins TRBV7-9 to TRBJ1-5, with 7 bases aligning to TRBD1. The V and J ends lost 2 bases and 5 bases, in that order; junction bases with no gene match: 3. The CDR3 is made up of 14 amino acids. The germline gives CDR1 SEHNR, CDR2 FQNEAQ (reference sequence). The chain's CDR3 is CASSLRDSDQPQHF. The CDR3 nucleotides are TGTGCCAGCAGCTTAAGGGACAGCGATCAGCCCCAGCATTTT.

This clonotype came up many times. The V gene is TRBV20-1, the J gene TRBJ2-7; possibly TRBD2 for D (6 bases). This CDR3 comprises 15 residues. Germline values: CDR1 DFQATT, CDR2 SNEGSKA (reference sequence). The V end lost 1 base, the J end lost 5 bases, and 18 bases lay between the germline ends. CDR3 sequence reads: CSARGEGGAWDEQYF. CDR3 DNA: TGCAGTGCTAGAGGTGAGGGCGGGGCTTGGGACGAGCAGTACTTC.

There are many counts of this clonotype. This chain uses TRBV7-3 with TRBJ2-3; perhaps TRBD2 as D (5 bases). This CDR3 spans 17 amino acids. Trimming removed 5 bases from V and 4 bases from J, with 22 bases in between. The germline CDR1 and CDR2 sequences are SGHTA and FQGTGA. The CDR3 DNA reads as TGTGCCAGCAGCCCGTCCCGGTGGACTCAGCTCCCAGATACGCAGTATTTT. Encoded protein: CASSPSRWTQLPDTQYF. Full variable domain (missing parts from reference TRBV7-3 and TRBJ2-3): GAGVSQTPSNKVTEKGKYVELRCDPISGHTALYWYRQSLGQGPEFLIYFQGTGAADDSGLPNDRFFAVRPEGSVSTLKIQRTERGDSAVYLCASSPSRWTQLPDTQYFGPGTRLTVL.

This clonotype was seen ten or more times. The rearrangement uses TRBV2 and TRBJ1-6, with D maybe TRBD1 (5 bases). The germline V gene encodes CDR1 SNHLY and CDR2 FYNNEI. The CDR3 extends over 12 amino acids. V was clipped by 7 bases and J by 10 bases, with 11 bases between them. In DNA form, the CDR3 reads TGTGCCAGCACCCAGGGAAACTCACCCCTCCACTTT. This gives the protein CASTQGNSPLHF.

In this sample, this clonotype turned up many times. The rearrangement uses TRBV5-1 and TRBJ2-1, with D unresolved. The CDR3 length is 15 residues. V was cut by 2 bases and J by 0 bases, with 9 bases left in between. Germline assignment: CDR1 SGHRS and CDR2 YFSETQ. CDR3 region: CASSLDLPSYNEQFF. CDR3 DNA: TGCGCCAGCAGCTTAGACCTTCCCTCCTACAATGAGCAGTTCTTC.

As for this clonotype: Since a much larger clone is just one base distant, this may be a read error. The gene calls are TRBV5-1 and TRBJ2-5; D is possibly TRBD1 (6 bases). The CDR3 totals 15 residues. Looked up from germline, CDR1 is SGHRS and CDR2 is YFSETQ. The CDR3 protein is CASSLAPGVQETQHF. The CDR3 DNA sequence: TGCGCCAGCAGCTTGGCGCCAGGGGTACAAGAGACCCAGCACTTC.

This clonotype was seen many times. V and J are TRBV9 and TRBJ2-1, with 8 bases matching TRBD2. This CDR3 comprises 17 residues. The germline gives CDR1 SGDLS, CDR2 YYNGEE. J lost 4 bases, V lost 1 base, and 10 bases had no gene match. The CDR3 coding sequence is TGTGCCAGCAGCGTATCAAGCGGGGGCCGGGCTTACAATGAGCAGTTCTTC. Translation: CASSVSSGGRAYNEQFF.

The chain recombines TRBV7-9 with TRBJ1-1; 8 bases are shared with TRBD1. Germline values: CDR1 SEHNR, CDR2 FQNEAQ (reference sequence). With 0 bases clipped from V and 2 bases from J, the junction kept 8 bases outside the gene matches. This CDR3 contains 17 residues. CDR3 nucleotides: TGTGCCAGCAGCTTAGCGCCGGGACAGGACCTAAACACTGAAGCTTTCTTT. It yields the protein CASSLAPGQDLNTEAFF.

This clonotype was detected many times. The chain has TRBV4-1 and TRBJ2-1; D remains ambiguous. The CDR3 spans 14 residues. The V end was cut by 2 bases, the J end by 10 bases, with 15 bases between. Germline-derived CDR1 and CDR2 are MGHRA and YSYEKL. CDR3 amino acids: CASSQSPLGPEQFF. The CDR3 nucleotides are TGCGCCAGCAGCCAAAGTCCCCTCGGGCCCGAGCAGTTCTTC.

The sample holds many counts of this clonotype. The CDR3 loop reads CSASRTLGSEQFF. In DNA, the CDR3 is TGCAGTGCCAGCCGTACTCTAGGGTCAGAGCAGTTCTTC. V usage is TRBV20-1 and J usage is TRBJ2-1; no reliable D call. V was trimmed by 6 bases and J by 10 bases, leaving 19 bases between them. The CDR3 length is 13 residues. Germline CDR1 is DFQATT and CDR2 is SNEGSKA (reference sequence).

This chain uses TRBV7-2 with TRBJ1-5; 7 bases line up with TRBD1. The V gene's germline CDR1 is SGHTA and CDR2 FQGNSA. J gave up 2 bases and V 3 bases, and 10 bases lay outside the gene matches. This CDR3 contains 17 residues. This CDR3 reads CASSFLWPTGGNQPQHF. CDR3 nucleotide sequence: TGTGCCAGCAGCTTCCTTTGGCCAACAGGGGGCAATCAGCCCCAGCATTTT.

The sample holds many counts of this clonotype. V usage is TRBV5-4 and J usage is TRBJ1-1; 8 bases map to TRBD1. V lost 4 bases, J lost 3 bases, and 5 bases stayed unmatched. The CDR3 contains 14 residues. The germline V gene encodes CDR1 SGHNT and CDR2 YYREEE (reference sequence). The CDR3 DNA reads TGTGCCAGCAGCCTTCCGGGACAGGACACTGAAGCTTTCTTT. It is translated as CASSLPGQDTEAFF.

The sample holds many counts of this clonotype. The chain is built from TRBV24-1 and TRBJ2-1; D may be TRBD2 (5 bases). The CDR3 runs 15 residues. The V end was cut by 7 bases, the J end by 6 bases, with 18 bases between. The V gene's germline CDR1 is KGHDR and CDR2 SFDVKD. CDR3 nucleotide sequence: TGTGCCACCAGCGGCGGGCCAAAAAGGATCAATGAGCAGTTCTTC. Protein product: CATSGGPKRINEQFF.

This clonotype was observed many times. The J gene is TRBJ2-1, the V gene TRBV28, with TRBD1 identical over 7 bases. Germline loops: CDR1 MDHEN, CDR2 SYDVKM. V was pared by 2 bases and J by 6 bases, with 13 bases of the junction left unmatched. The CDR3 totals 17 residues. The CDR3 spells CASSLSRVGTDLNEQFF. The DNA for the CDR3 is TGTGCCAGCAGTTTAAGTCGGGTCGGGACAGACCTCAATGAGCAGTTCTTC.

This clonotype was counted at least ten times. The chain recombines TRBV7-2 with TRBJ1-2; D is unclear. The CDR3 contains 15 residues. Trimming shortened V by 5 bases and J by 7 bases, and 20 bases separated the two germline ends. Germline CDR1 is SGHTA and CDR2 is FQGNSA. CDR3 residues: CASSHGAPPGFGYTF. The CDR3 nucleotides are TGTGCCAGCAGCCACGGAGCCCCGCCAGGCTTTGGCTACACCTTC. Full variable domain (outside the CDR3, taken from reference TRBV7-2 and TRBJ1-2): GAGVSQSPSNKVTEKGKDVELRCDPISGHTALYWYRQSLGQGLEFLIYFQGNSAPDKSGLPSDRFSAERTGGSVSTLTIQRTQQEDSAVYLCASSHGAPPGFGYTFGSGTRLTVV.

This clonotype was found a few times. The chain links TRBV19 to TRBJ2-3; D possibly uses TRBD1 or TRBD2 (5 bases each). Germline V lookup: CDR1 LNHDA, CDR2 SQIVND (reference sequence). The CDR3 totals 15 residues. V was clipped by 7 bases and J by 2 bases, with 16 bases between them. CDR3 sequence: CASTRNSGTTDTQYF. In DNA form, the CDR3 reads TGTGCCAGTACCCGGAATTCGGGGACCACAGATACGCAGTATTTT.

This clonotype was observed a handful of times. The chain has TRBV20-1 and TRBJ1-3; TRBD1 might be the D (5 bases). V lost 3 bases and J lost 3, with 9 bases in between. Germline CDR1 reads DFQATT; CDR2 reads SNEGSKA (reference sequence). The CDR3 is made up of 13 amino acids. The CDR3 loop is CSASGDGGNTIYF. In DNA form, the CDR3 reads TGCAGTGCTAGTGGGGACGGTGGAAACACCATATATTTT.

A few counts support this clonotype. The junction differs from germline at one of its ends, possibly a read error. The chain combines TRBV7-8 with TRBJ1-1; D unresolved. The CDR3 loop spans 14 amino acids. CDR1 SGHVS and CDR2 FQNEAQ come from the germline V gene. The CDR3 here is CASSSTWMKTEAFF. In nucleotides, the CDR3 is TGTGCCAGCAGCTCTACATGGATGAAAACTGAAGCTTTCTTT.

The table lists this clonotype with a few counts. The CDR3 loop reads CASSQDLTGELFF. CDR3 coding DNA: TGTGCCAGCAGCCAAGACTTAACCGGGGAGCTGTTTTTT. This sequence joins TRBV3-1 and TRBJ2-2, with D hard to call. This CDR3 region has 13 residues. V was trimmed by 0 bases and J by 5 bases, leaving 4 bases between them. Germline assignment: CDR1 LGHDT and CDR2 YNNKEL (reference sequence).

Ten or more counts support this clonotype. The rearrangement joins TRBV24-1 to TRBJ2-7; tentative D call: TRBD2 (6 bases). The CDR3 spans 12 residues. The germline gives CDR1 KGHDR, CDR2 SFDVKD. V shed 5 bases and J shed 4 bases, with 8 bases lying between them. CDR3 in DNA: TGTGCCACCAGTGCCGGGGGTTACGAGCAGTACTTC. Its protein is CATSAGGYEQYF.

The sample holds many counts of this clonotype. The V gene is TRBV2, the J gene TRBJ2-1; 10 nucleotides agree with TRBD1. The CDR3 totals 14 residues. CDR1 SNHLY and CDR2 FYNNEI come from the germline V gene. V lost 6 bases and J lost 3; bases outside the gene matches: 2. The CDR3 DNA sequence: TGTGCCAGCAGCGGACAGGGGGACTACAATGAGCAGTTCTTC. Translation: CASSGQGDYNEQFF.

The chain couples TRBV5-4 to TRBJ2-7, with D perhaps given as TRBD1 or TRBD2 (6 bases each). Deletions cut 1 base from V and 6 bases from J, with 20 bases between. CDR3 length: 16 amino acids. Germline V CDR1 and CDR2: SGHNT, YYREEE (reference sequence). For the CDR3, the DNA is TGTGCCAGCAGCTTGAAAGGGCGGGCCAGGGGAGGCGAGCAGTACTTC. Protein sequence: CASSLKGRARGGEQYF.

V and J are TRBV5-1 and TRBJ2-7, with 9 bases that match TRBD1. V lost 2 bases, J lost 2 bases, and 8 bases stayed unmatched. The CDR3 totals 16 residues. Germline CDR1 reads SGHRS; CDR2 reads YFSETQ. The CDR3 DNA follows: TGCGCCAGCAGCTTAGTATCTGGGACAGGGACCTACGAGCAGTACTTC. It is translated as CASSLVSGTGTYEQYF.

In this sample, this clonotype turned up many times. The chain is built from TRBV28 and TRBJ2-7; D gene ambiguous. The CDR3 is 17 amino acids. CDR1 MDHEN and CDR2 SYDVKM come from the germline V gene. The V end lost 4 bases, the J end lost 3 bases, and 22 bases lay between the germline ends. The DNA of the CDR3 is TGTGCCAGCAGTTCCCCTTCGGGCTTCACGATCTACTACGAGCAGTACTTC. This translates into CASSSPSGFTIYYEQYF.